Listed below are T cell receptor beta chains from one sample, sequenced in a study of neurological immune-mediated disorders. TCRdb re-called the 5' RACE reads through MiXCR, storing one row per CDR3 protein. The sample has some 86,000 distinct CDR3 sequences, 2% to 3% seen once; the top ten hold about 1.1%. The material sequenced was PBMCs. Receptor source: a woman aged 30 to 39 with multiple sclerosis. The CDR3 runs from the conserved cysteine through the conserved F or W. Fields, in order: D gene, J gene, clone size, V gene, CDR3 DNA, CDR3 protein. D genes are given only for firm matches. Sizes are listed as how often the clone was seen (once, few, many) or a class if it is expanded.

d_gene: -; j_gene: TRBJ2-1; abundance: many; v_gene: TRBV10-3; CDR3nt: TGTGCCATCAGCACAGGGTCGGAAGATGAGCAGTTCTTC; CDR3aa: CAISTGSEDEQFF
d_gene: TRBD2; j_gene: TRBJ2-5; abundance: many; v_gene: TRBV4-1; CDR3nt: TGCGCCAGCAGCCAGATGACTAGCGGGAGACGGCAAGAGACCCAGTACTTC; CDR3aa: CASSQMTSGRRQETQYF
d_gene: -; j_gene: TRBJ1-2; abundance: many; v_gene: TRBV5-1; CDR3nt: TGCGCCAGCAGCACCAACCTACAGGGAGGCTACACCTTC; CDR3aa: CASSTNLQGGYTF
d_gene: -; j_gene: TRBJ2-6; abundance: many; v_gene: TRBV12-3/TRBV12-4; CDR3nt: TGTGCCAGCAGTTCCCGGGGGTTCACTGTCTCTGGGGCCAACGTCCTGACTTTC; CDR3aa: CASSSRGFTVSGANVLTF
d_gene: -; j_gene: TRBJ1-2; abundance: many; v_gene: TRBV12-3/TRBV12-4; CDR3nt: TGTGCCAGCAGTTTAGCGGAGGGATCAGATAACACCTTC; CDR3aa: CASSLAEGSDNTF
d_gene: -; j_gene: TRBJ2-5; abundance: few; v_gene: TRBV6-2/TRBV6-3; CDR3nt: TGTGCCAGCAGTTACGTCGGCGAGTCTGAGACCCAGTACTTC; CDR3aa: CASSYVGESETQYF
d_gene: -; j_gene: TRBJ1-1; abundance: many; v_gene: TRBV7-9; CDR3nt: TGTGCCAGCAGCTTAGGAAGAGAAGCTTTCTTT; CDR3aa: CASSLGREAFF
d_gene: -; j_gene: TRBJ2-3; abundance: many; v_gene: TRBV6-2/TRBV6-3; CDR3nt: TGTGCCAGCAGCCCGACAGACGTTACGCAGTATTTT; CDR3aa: CASSPTDVTQYF
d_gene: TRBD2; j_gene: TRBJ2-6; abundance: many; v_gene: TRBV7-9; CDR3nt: TGTGCCAGCAGCTTTATGACTAGCAACGCTGGGGCCAACGTCCTGACTTTC; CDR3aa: CASSFMTSNAGANVLTF
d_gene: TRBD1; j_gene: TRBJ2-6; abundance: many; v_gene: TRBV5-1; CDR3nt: TGCGCCAGCAGCCGGACAGGGTTCGGGGCCAACGTCCTGACTTTC; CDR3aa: CASSRTGFGANVLTF
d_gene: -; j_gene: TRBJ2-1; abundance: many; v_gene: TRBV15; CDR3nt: TGTGCCACCAGCACGCCCGTGACCAGCTCCTACAATGAGCAGTTCTTC; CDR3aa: CATSTPVTSSYNEQFF
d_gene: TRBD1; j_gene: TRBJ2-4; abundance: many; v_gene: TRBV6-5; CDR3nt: TGTGCCAGCAGCAATCGACAGGGTTTCAACATTCAGTACTTC; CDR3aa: CASSNRQGFNIQYF